Listed here is a single T cell receptor (beta chain). With V trimmed by 2 bases and J by 3 bases, 3 bases remained unmatched. From germline, CDR1 is MDHEN and CDR2 SYDVKM. This CDR3 contains 15 residues. TCRdb's table, derived via immunoSEQ multiplex PCR, lists solely in-frame clones and lacks some. This table has roughly 1.4 million clones, approximately 98.5% appearing once. The data derive from a study of shared clonotypes between healthy human individuals. Sequencing used naive CD4+ T cells sorted from blood. This sample's subset: CD45RA+ positively selected. The sequence was collected from a man aged 25 to 40 in good health. The V gene is TRBV28, the J gene TRBJ2-5, with 10 bases matching TRBD2. For the CDR3, the DNA is TGTGCCAGCAGTTTAACTAGCGGGATCAAAGAGACCCAGTACTTC. Protein: CASSLTSGIKETQYF. Full variable domain (remainder filled in from reference TRBV28 and TRBJ2-5): DVKVTQSSRYLVKRTGEKVFLECVQDMDHENMFWYRQDPGLGLRLIYFSYDVKMKEKGDIPEGYSVSREKKERFSLILESASTNQTSMYLCASSLTSGIKETQYFGPGTRLLVL.